These 31 T cell receptor beta chains were sequenced from one sample in a study of T cells after yellow fever vaccination. TCRdb re-called the 5' RACE reads through MiXCR, storing one row per CDR3 protein. The sample contains under 300,000 distinct CDR3 sequences, 6.9% of which appear only once. Sequenced material: CD4+ T cells sorted from PBMCs, taken 15 days after the yellow fever booster vaccination. These receptors were obtained from a man aged 25 to 40 who received the YFV17D yellow fever vaccine.

The chain couples TRBV2 to TRBJ2-2, with D perhaps TRBD1 or TRBD2 (5 bases each). CDR3 length: 15 residues. Germline CDR1 is SNHLY and CDR2 is FYNNEI. V was pared by 3 bases and J by 0 bases, with 8 bases between. CDR3: CASSDLGANTGELFF. The CDR3 DNA follows: TGTGCCAGCAGTGATCTGGGGGCGAACACCGGGGAGCTGTTTTTT.

For the CDR3, the DNA is TGTGCCAGCAGCCCAAAGGGGGGCACCGGGGAGCTGTTTTTT. It specifies CASSPKGGTGELFF. V is TRBV7-3 and J is TRBJ2-2, with D perhaps given as TRBD1 or TRBD2 (6 bases each). Germline V gene lookup returns CDR1 SGHTA and CDR2 FQGTGA. Trimming pared 5 bases from V and 4 bases from J, leaving 11 bases between. The CDR3 extends over 14 amino acids.

This clonotype appeared a few times. This rearrangement joins TRBV6-2 or TRBV6-3 to TRBJ2-1; TRBD1 is a possible D gene (6 bases). The CDR3 has 15 residues. Germline V gene data show CDR1 as MNHEY and CDR2 as SVGEGT. Trimming stripped 5 bases from V and 1 base from J, with 12 bases between. The CDR3 is CASSRIGGSYNEQFF. The DNA of the CDR3 is TGTGCCAGCAGTCGGATAGGGGGATCCTACAATGAGCAGTTCTTC.

The CDR3 is CASSQEGGQGFFQPYEQYF. DNA for the CDR3: TGCGCCAGCAGCCAAGAGGGGGGACAGGGCTTTTTTCAGCCCTACGAGCAGTACTTC. The rearrangement links TRBV4-3 to TRBJ2-7; 9 positions agree with TRBD1. The CDR3 consists of 19 residues. Trimming cost V 0 bases and J 2 bases; bases outside gene matches: 14. CDR1 is LGHNA, CDR2 YSLEER, per germline.

This clonotype was seen only a few times. DNA for the CDR3: TGTGCCAGCACCCAACAGGGTTCGGAGACCCAGTACTTC. Translation: CASTQQGSETQYF. The J gene is TRBJ2-5, the V gene TRBV27, with D possibly TRBD1 on 6 matching bases. V shed 7 bases and J shed 5 bases, with 14 bases lying between them. Germline V gene lookup returns CDR1 MNHEY and CDR2 SMNVEV (reference sequence). This CDR3 has 13 residues.

This clonotype was found many times. The chain carries TRBV10-3 and TRBJ2-1; 7 bases align to TRBD2. Germline V gene sequence: CDR1 ENHRY, CDR2 SYGVKD. This CDR3 contains 13 residues. Trimming took 6 bases from V and 5 from J; bases not matched to a gene: 4. This CDR3 reads CAIRERDDNEQFF. Written as DNA, the CDR3 is TGTGCCATCAGAGAGCGGGATGACAATGAGCAGTTCTTC.

As regards this clonotype: A much larger clone lies one base from this, so it may be a read error. The chain joins TRBV15 to TRBJ1-4; D gene unclear. Per the germline V gene, CDR1 is LNHNV and CDR2 is YYDKDF (reference sequence). The V end was cut by 4 bases, the J end by 8 bases, with 14 bases between. The CDR3 spans 14 residues. The CDR3 region is CATSNVQYGEKLFF. CDR3 nucleotide sequence: TGTGCCACCAGCAATGTACAGTATGGAGAAAAACTGTTTTTT.

The chain has TRBV5-1 and TRBJ2-1; 7 bases line up with TRBD1. The CDR3 is 18 residues long. Looked up from germline, CDR1 is SGHRS and CDR2 is YFSETQ. V was pared by 7 bases and J by 5 bases, with 21 bases of the junction left unmatched. CDR3 bases: TGCGCCAGCCCGCGCCTGGACAGGAGGCCCCCCCCCCACAATGAGCAGTTCTTC. This sequence encodes CASPRLDRRPPPHNEQFF.

This clonotype was observed at least ten times. The V call is TRBV7-2, the J call TRBJ2-7; possibly TRBD2 for D (7 bases). V lost 5 bases to trimming and J lost 0 bases, with 17 bases between them. Germline V CDR1 and CDR2: SGHTA, FQGNSA. The length of the CDR3 is 16 residues. DNA of the CDR3: TGTGCCAGCAGCGCAGGGAGGGGGGGATTCTCCTACGAGCAGTACTTC. Translation gives CASSAGRGGFSYEQYF.

The table lists this clonotype with a few counts. The chain employs TRBV7-2 and TRBJ2-1, with a weak D call TRBD1 (6 bases). V lost 3 bases to trimming and J lost 7 bases, with 10 bases between them. Germline CDR1 SGHTA, CDR2 FQGNSA. The CDR3 contains 13 residues. CDR3 coding DNA: TGTGCCAGCAGCTTCAACAGGGATAATGAGCAGTTCTTC. Translating gives CASSFNRDNEQFF.

The V gene is TRBV9, the J gene TRBJ1-1; tentatively, D is TRBD1 (5 bases). Per germline, CDR1 SGDLS and CDR2 YYNGEE. The CDR3 totals 14 residues. Trimming took 6 bases from V and 1 from J, leaving 13 bases between them. The DNA of the CDR3 is TGTGCCAGCACCCCGGGGGGAGAGAACACTGAAGCTTTCTTT. Encoded protein: CASTPGGENTEAFF.

This clonotype showed up many times. V gene TRBV29-1 combines with J gene TRBJ2-1, with 8 bases identical to TRBD1. The CDR3 contains 14 residues. After removal of 7 bases from V and 2 bases from J, the junction contained 7 bases not matched to a gene. Germline CDR1 SQVTM, CDR2 ANQGSEA. For the CDR3, the DNA is TGCAGCGGCGGGACAGGTGATACCTACAATGAGCAGTTCTTC. Translating it yields CSGGTGDTYNEQFF.

This clonotype has a count of ten or more. This sequence joins TRBV6-2 or TRBV6-3 and TRBJ1-5; TRBD1 is a possible D gene (6 bases). Trimming took 4 bases from V and 6 from J, leaving 13 bases between them. Per germline, CDR1 MNHEY and CDR2 SVGEGT. The CDR3 extends over 14 amino acids. CDR3 sequence: CASSFAGTSQPQHF. The CDR3, as DNA: TGTGCCAGCAGTTTCGCCGGGACAAGTCAGCCCCAGCATTTT.

This clonotype was seen more than once but under ten times. The V and J genes are TRBV7-2 and TRBJ2-7; 7 bases line up with TRBD2. The junction had 4 bases not matched to a gene; V was cut back by 2 bases and J by 9 bases. Germline V lookup: CDR1 SGHTA, CDR2 FQGNSA. This CDR3 is 12 amino acids long. For the CDR3, the DNA is TGTGCCAGCAGCTTACAAGCGGGGTTGCAGTACTTC. It codes for CASSLQAGLQYF.

This clonotype was detected ten times or more. DNA for the CDR3: TGCAGCGTCAGCGGTAGCAATCAGCCCCAGCATTTT. Protein sequence: CSVSGSNQPQHF. This chain uses TRBV20-1 with TRBJ1-5, with no clear D. Germline CDR1 reads DFQATT; CDR2 reads SNEGSKA (reference sequence). The CDR3 is made up of 12 amino acids.

This clonotype was seen ten or more times. The V call is TRBV7-2, the J call TRBJ2-2; possible D gene TRBD2, 5 bases. The CDR3 spans 14 residues. Trimming left V 5 bases short and J 6 bases short, with 13 bases between. The germline gives CDR1 SGHTA, CDR2 FQGNSA. CDR3 nucleotide sequence: TGTGCCAGCAGCCTAACGCCGGGGTCCGGGGAGCTGTTTTTT. Its protein is CASSLTPGSGELFF.

This clonotype was seen only a few times. The chain carries TRBV3-1 and TRBJ2-1; D uncertain. V dropped 0 bases and J dropped 6 bases, with 9 bases sitting between them. Germline lookup yields CDR1 LGHDT and CDR2 YNNKEL (reference sequence). The CDR3 loop spans 14 amino acids. Here the CDR3 DNA reads TGTGCCAGCAGCCAAGATCCGGGCAGCAATGAGCAGTTCTTC. It is translated as CASSQDPGSNEQFF.

This chain connects TRBV27 to TRBJ2-1, with D perhaps assigned TRBD1 or TRBD2 (5 bases each). Between the trimmed V and J ends, which lost 6 bases and 7 bases, there was a span of 13 bases. CDR1 is MNHEY, CDR2 SMNVEV, per germline (reference sequence). The CDR3 is made up of 13 amino acids. Here the CDR3 reads CASSRQWGNEQFF. CDR3 DNA: TGTGCCAGCAGCCGCCAATGGGGGAATGAGCAGTTCTTC.

Worth noting for this clonotype: A junction end diverges from the germline sequence, so it may reflect a read error. This sequence joins TRBV5-1 and TRBJ2-6; 8 positions agree with TRBD2. The CDR3 consists of 18 residues. The germline V gene encodes CDR1 SGHRS and CDR2 YFSETQ. The CDR3 coding sequence is TGCGCCAGCAGCTCCATTAGCGGGGAACACTCTGTGGCCAACGTCCTGACTTTC. This sequence encodes CASSSISGEHSVANVLTF. The full variable domain, completed using reference TRBV5-1 and TRBJ2-6, is KAGVTQTPRYLIKTRGQQVTLSCSPISGHRSVSWYQQTPGQGLQFLFEYFSETQRNKGNFPGRFSGRQFSNSRSEMNVSTLELGDSALYLCASSSISGEHSVANVLTFGAGSRLTVL.

This chain uses TRBV7-9 with TRBJ2-3, with a weak D call TRBD1 (6 bases). The CDR3 totals 16 residues. Trimming shortened V by 1 base and J by 5 bases, and 16 bases separated the two germline ends. CDR1 is SEHNR, CDR2 FQNEAQ, per germline (reference sequence). The CDR3: CASSLEQGNVGDTQYF. The CDR3 DNA reads TGTGCCAGCAGCTTAGAGCAGGGGAACGTGGGAGATACGCAGTATTTT.

V and J are TRBV27 and TRBJ1-1; maybe TRBD1 (5 bases). Germline V gene sequence: CDR1 MNHEY, CDR2 SMNVEV (reference sequence). This CDR3 contains 14 residues. V dropped 8 bases and J dropped 2 bases, with 15 bases sitting between them. This CDR3 is CASSQRRTNTEAFF. The DNA for the CDR3 is TGTGCCAGCTCCCAGAGGCGGACAAACACTGAAGCTTTCTTT.

This clonotype was detected a few times. V usage is TRBV7-9 and J usage is TRBJ2-7; D uncertain. Germline CDR1 and CDR2: SEHNR and FQNEAQ (reference sequence). The CDR3 has 14 amino acids. Trimming stripped 0 bases from V and 7 bases from J, with 13 bases between. The chain's CDR3 is CASSLAWAEGEQYF. CDR3 coding DNA: TGTGCCAGCAGCTTAGCGTGGGCGGAAGGAGAGCAGTACTTC.

The chain combines TRBV7-9 with TRBJ2-2; TRBD2 aligns across 8 bases. Trimming at V came to 3 bases and at J to 1 base, leaving 4 bases not matched to a gene. The CDR3 has 16 amino acids. Germline V gene data show CDR1 as SEHNR and CDR2 as FQNEAQ (reference sequence). Here the CDR3 reads CASSFLSGVNTGELFF. The CDR3 coding sequence is TGTGCCAGCAGCTTTCTTAGCGGGGTGAACACCGGGGAGCTGTTTTTT.

This clonotype has at least ten counts. V and J are TRBV19 and TRBJ2-4; 7 bases align to TRBD1. CDR3 length: 15 residues. Germline trimming cut 7 bases from V and 0 bases from J; bases unmatched to any gene: 6. Germline V gene data show CDR1 as LNHDA and CDR2 as SQIVND (reference sequence). CDR3 in DNA: TGTGCCAGTAATGACAGGGTTGCAGCCAAAAACATTCAGTACTTC. This gives the protein CASNDRVAAKNIQYF.

This clonotype has just a few counts. The chain recombines TRBV5-1 with TRBJ2-3; D is unclear. Deletions cut 0 bases from V and 0 bases from J, with 8 bases between. This CDR3 is built from 15 residues. The germline V gene has CDR1 SGHRS and CDR2 YFSETQ. This CDR3 is CASSLGPPSTDTQYF. CDR3 nucleotides: TGCGCCAGCAGCTTGGGTCCGCCTAGCACAGATACGCAGTATTTT.

This clonotype was detected a few times. The chain carries TRBV7-2 and TRBJ2-7; TRBD1 matches at 9 bases. V lost 1 base, J lost 13 bases, and 5 bases stayed unmatched. From germline, CDR1 is SGHTA and CDR2 FQGNSA. The CDR3 has 12 amino acids. The CDR3 is CASSLGGTGLYF. The CDR3 DNA is TGTGCCAGCAGCTTAGGCGGGACAGGGCTTTACTTC.

This clonotype was counted between two and nine times. This chain joins TRBV5-5 and TRBJ2-7; possible D gene TRBD1, 5 bases. Deletions cut 0 bases from V and 0 bases from J, with 13 bases between. Germline V gene data show CDR1 as SGHKS and CDR2 as YYEKEE (reference sequence). There are 16 residues in the CDR3. CDR3 protein: CASSLDNRPSSYEQYF. CDR3 sequence (DNA): TGTGCCAGCAGCTTGGATAACAGGCCAAGCTCCTACGAGCAGTACTTC.

This clonotype showed up many times. V and J are TRBV5-1 and TRBJ1-2; tentative D call: TRBD1 (6 bases). This CDR3 spans 13 amino acids. Trimming took 4 bases from V and 2 from J, leaving 9 bases between them. In germline, CDR1 is SGHRS, CDR2 YFSETQ. CDR3 sequence (DNA): TGCGCCAGCAGCGAGACAGGAAACTATGGCTACACCTTC. Translating it yields CASSETGNYGYTF. The full variable domain, in which reference TRBV5-1 and TRBJ1-2 provide the parts outside the CDR3, is KAGVTQTPRYLIKTRGQQVTLSCSPISGHRSVSWYQQTPGQGLQFLFEYFSETQRNKGNFPGRFSGRQFSNSRSEMNVSTLELGDSALYLCASSETGNYGYTFGSGTRLTVV.

This sequence joins TRBV29-1 and TRBJ2-7, with a weak D call TRBD2 (6 bases). V was pared by 7 bases and J by 2 bases, with 15 bases between. Germline CDR1 and CDR2: SQVTM and ANQGSEA. CDR3 size: 13 residues. As DNA, the CDR3 is TGCAGCGCCATGACTAGTTCCCCCTACGAGCAGTACTTC. Encoded protein: CSAMTSSPYEQYF.

The chain couples TRBV19 to TRBJ2-1; perhaps D is TRBD1 or TRBD2 (6 bases each). CDR1 and CDR2 (germline): LNHDA, SQIVND (reference sequence). The CDR3 has 15 amino acids. The ends were cut back, 3 bases at V and 7 bases at J, with 16 bases in the middle. In DNA form, the CDR3 reads TGTGCCAGTAGTATTGGGGGCGGGGTGGGTAATGAGCAGTTCTTC. It is translated as CASSIGGGVGNEQFF.

DNA for the CDR3: TGTGCCAGTAGTATGGGGAGAGGGGTAGGGGGAGCTTTCTTT. It encodes CASSMGRGVGGAFF. The rearrangement joins TRBV19 to TRBJ1-1, with D perhaps TRBD1 (6 bases). CDR3 length equals 14 residues. Germline V lookup: CDR1 LNHDA, CDR2 SQIVND (reference sequence). The V end was cut by 3 bases, the J end by 10 bases, with 18 bases between.